The rows below give T cell receptor beta chains drawn from one sample of a study of cytomegalovirus exposure and HLA in healthy donors. Produced via immunoSEQ multiplex PCR; TCRdb's table is partial and in-frame only. This sample carries some 100,000 clones, 60% to 80% of them seen once, and the ten largest clones take roughly 15%. Sequencing was carried out using PBMCs. These receptors were obtained from a man aged 50 to 60 in good health and CMV-seropositive. The CDR3 runs from the conserved cysteine through the conserved F or W. The D gene is left open where the match is weak. Clone size appears in some rows only: once, few, many, or a class for an expanded clone.

d_gene	v_gene	j_gene	abundance	len	CDR3aa	CDR3nt
.	TRBV29-1	TRBJ2-2	.	15	CSVVKGGLITGELFF	TGCAGCGTCGTGAAAGGTGGGCTGATCACCGGGGAGCTGTTTTTT
.	TRBV2	TRBJ2-7	few	14	CASSPPTGSYEQYF	TGTGCCAGCAGCCCCCCGACAGGTTCCTACGAGCAGTACTTC
TRBD1	TRBV4-2	TRBJ1-1	.	15	CASSDRGSPNTEAFF	TGTGCCAGCAGCGACAGGGGTTCCCCGAACACTGAAGCTTTCTTT
TRBD2	TRBV19	TRBJ2-2	.	15	CASSVAGLNTGELFF	TGTGCCAGTAGTGTAGCGGGACTGAACACCGGGGAGCTGTTTTTT
.	TRBV18	TRBJ1-4	.	15	CASSPQAGANEKLFF	TGTGCCAGCTCACCACAGGCCGGGGCTAATGAAAAACTGTTTTTT
TRBD1	TRBV7-9	TRBJ1-3	.	14	CASSLTGVGNTIYF	TGTGCCAGCAGCTTAACAGGGGTGGGAAACACCATATATTTT
.	TRBV6-5	TRBJ2-6	.	16	CASSYGATAGANVLTF	TGTGCCAGCAGTTACGGGGCGACTGCTGGGGCCAACGTCCTGACTTTC
.	TRBV5-1	TRBJ1-5	few	14	CASSPSGPNQPQHF	TGCGCCAGCAGCCCCAGCGGACCCAATCAGCCCCAGCATTTT
.	TRBV11-2	TRBJ2-7	.	14	CASSHKQVAYEQYF	TGTGCCAGCAGCCACAAGCAGGTCGCCTACGAGCAGTACTTC
.	TRBV5-1	TRBJ1-2	.	15	CASSLSARGVYGYTF	TGCGCCAGCAGCTTGTCGGCCAGGGGTGTCTATGGCTACACCTTC
TRBD1	TRBV5-6	TRBJ2-5	.	15	CASSHFDDRAETQYF	TGTGCCAGCAGCCACTTTGACGACAGGGCGGAGACCCAGTACTTC
.	TRBV7-2	TRBJ2-1	.	15	CASSLVHGGSNEQFF	TGTGCCAGCAGCTTAGTGCACGGAGGAAGCAATGAGCAGTTCTTC
TRBD1	TRBV5-6	TRBJ2-7	.	17	CASSSLGRTGGLYEQYF	TGTGCCAGCAGCTCCTTAGGACGGACAGGGGGATTATACGAGCAGTACTTC
TRBD2	TRBV10-1	TRBJ2-1	once	15	CASSDRNGRAAEQFF	TGCGCCAGCAGTGATCGGAACGGGAGGGCCGCTGAGCAGTTCTTC
TRBD1	TRBV15	TRBJ1-5	.	16	CATSRLGQYSNQPQHF	TGTGCCACCAGCAGGCTGGGACAGTATAGCAATCAGCCCCAGCATTTT
TRBD1	TRBV9	TRBJ2-5	.	17	CASSVGGQGGYQETQYF	TGTGCCAGCAGCGTAGGAGGACAGGGTGGGTACCAAGAGACCCAGTACTTC
.	TRBV27	TRBJ1-5	.	15	CASAAGVWGNQPQHF	TGTGCCAGCGCCGCAGGGGTGTGGGGCAATCAGCCCCAGCATTTT
TRBD1	TRBV7-2	TRBJ1-5	.	15	CASSLRTGGNQPQHF	TGTGCCAGCAGCCTTAGGACAGGGGGCAATCAGCCCCAGCATTTT
TRBD1	TRBV7-2	TRBJ2-7	.	16	CASSTTGTGPSYEQYF	TGTGCCAGCAGCACAACCGGGACAGGGCCTTCCTACGAGCAGTACTTC
TRBD2	TRBV15	TRBJ2-7	.	13	CATRGLDSYEQYF	TGTGCCACCAGGGGACTAGATTCCTACGAGCAGTACTTC
TRBD2	TRBV29-1	TRBJ2-5	.	16	CSVELTASGSLQTQYF	TGCAGCGTTGAATTGACTGCTAGCGGGAGTCTTCAGACCCAGTACTTC